These T cell receptor beta chains were read from a single sample in a study of T cells after yellow fever vaccination. TCRdb used MiXCR to reprocess the 5' RACE reads, holding one entry per CDR3 protein. The sample contains tens of thousands of distinct CDR3 sequences, less than 8.5% of which appear only once. This material consisted of CD8+ T cells not binding an NS4B(214-222) dextramer, sorted from PBMCs, taken more than 40 days after the first yellow fever vaccination. The receptors were sampled from a man aged 18 to 29 who received the YFV17D yellow fever vaccine. CDR3s include the opening cysteine and the closing phenylalanine or tryptophan. D genes are given only for firm matches. Part of the rows lack a size; the others show once, few, many or a class for expanded clones.

length	size	D	V	J	DNA	CDR3
18	.	TRBD2	TRBV7-3	TRBJ2-3	TGTGCCAGCAGCTTAAGGGGTACTAGCGGGGGTTCCACAGATACGCAGTATTTT	CASSLRGTSGGSTDTQYF
15	many	.	TRBV5-1	TRBJ1-1	TGCGCCAGCAGCTTGAGGGGACCCCTAAACACTGAAGCTTTCTTT	CASSLRGPLNTEAFF
12	.	.	TRBV11-2	TRBJ2-4	TGTGCCAGCAGCTTGTATCAAAACATTCAGTACTTC	CASSLYQNIQYF
19	.	.	TRBV20-1	TRBJ2-3	TGCAGTGCTAGACCCGGGTCACGGAGGACAATAATCTACACAGATACGCAGTATTTT	CSARPGSRRTIIYTDTQYF
14	many	.	TRBV7-6	TRBJ1-1	TGTGCCAGCAGCGTCAACAGGGTGAACACTGAAGCTTTCTTT	CASSVNRVNTEAFF
12	.	.	TRBV27	TRBJ2-1	TGTGCCAGCAGTCCTCGAGTACATGAGCAGTTCTTC	CASSPRVHEQFF
14	many	TRBD1	TRBV12-3/TRBV12-4	TRBJ2-7	TGTGCCAGCAGTTTCCGGGACAGGGGGAACGAGCAGTACTTC	CASSFRDRGNEQYF
15	many	.	TRBV18	TRBJ2-1	TGTGCCAGCTCACCCCCGGACTTTCCCTACAATGAGCAGTTCTTC	CASSPPDFPYNEQFF
19	few	.	TRBV7-6	TRBJ2-1	TGTGCCAGCAGCTTAAAGAGGGACTTCCAAAACCCGGACTACAATGAGCAGTTCTTC	CASSLKRDFQNPDYNEQFF
18	.	.	TRBV4-2	TRBJ2-6	TGTGCCAGCAGCCAAGATGCTACAGGCACCTCTGGGGCCAACGTCCTGACTTTC	CASSQDATGTSGANVLTF
14	.	TRBD2	TRBV20-1	TRBJ2-3	TGCAGTGCTAGGGCCGGGACTAGGGCAGATACGCAGTATTTT	CSARAGTRADTQYF
15	.	TRBD1	TRBV7-9	TRBJ1-2	TGTGCCAGCAGCCCACCCGAGGGGGCGAACTATGGCTACACCTTC	CASSPPEGANYGYTF
14	many	.	TRBV6-1	TRBJ1-4	TGTGCCAGCAGTGCACTCTTACCGGGAGAAAAACTGTTTTTT	CASSALLPGEKLFF
15	few	TRBD2	TRBV7-2	TRBJ2-7	TGTGCCAGCAGCTTAGTGTCTAGCGGGGGCTACGAGCAGTACTTC	CASSLVSSGGYEQYF
16	.	TRBD2	TRBV28	TRBJ2-3	TGTGCCAGCAGTTTCCCAGAGCGGGGGGCCACAGATACGCAGTATTTT	CASSFPERGATDTQYF
15	.	.	TRBV19	TRBJ2-1	TGTGCCACGCCCCTGGGGGGGGGGGGCATGGATGAGCAGTTCTTC	CATPLGGGGMDEQFF
15	many	.	TRBV12-3/TRBV12-4	TRBJ2-5	TGTGCCAGCAGCCGAATGCGGGGCCGCCAAGAGACCCAGTACTTC	CASSRMRGRQETQYF
15	.	TRBD2	TRBV7-2	TRBJ2-2	TGTGCCAGCAGCCCCAGCGGGGGGGACACCGGGGAGCTGTTTTTT	CASSPSGGDTGELFF
16	.	.	TRBV5-1	TRBJ2-2	TGCGCCAGCAGCTTCCGGGAGCTTGGGGACACCGGGGAGCTGTTTTTT	CASSFRELGDTGELFF
15	.	.	TRBV5-1	TRBJ1-1	TGCGCCAGCAGCACGGCCGGAATGTTGAAGACTGAAGCTTTCTTT	CASSTAGMLKTEAFF
15	.	TRBD1	TRBV20-1	TRBJ2-3	TGCAGTGCTGGCGGAACCAGGGGGCTCACAGATACGCAGTATTTT	CSAGGTRGLTDTQYF
14	many	.	TRBV10-3	TRBJ2-2	TGTGCCACCCTGATGGACACGCTAAACGGGGAGCTGTTTTTT	CATLMDTLNGELFF
15	.	.	TRBV7-9	TRBJ1-1	TGTGCCAGCAGCCTTGGGGGAGGGAGGGTCGCTGAAGCTTTCTTT	CASSLGGGRVAEAFF
15	few	.	TRBV4-2	TRBJ1-1	TGTGCCAGCAGCCAAGATCCAGGGCAAGGCACTGAAGCTTTCTTT	CASSQDPGQGTEAFF
14	many	.	TRBV12-5	TRBJ1-5	TGTGCTAGTGGTTTGCCCGGGAGTAATCAGCCCCAGCATTTT	CASGLPGSNQPQHF
12	few	.	TRBV5-4	TRBJ2-2	TGTGCCAGCAGCACGAACACCGGGGAGCTGTTTTTT	CASSTNTGELFF
12	many	.	TRBV4-3	TRBJ2-2	TGCGCCAGCAGCCACCTCACCGGGGAGCTGTTTTTT	CASSHLTGELFF
14	few	.	TRBV4-1	TRBJ1-4	TGCGCCAGCAGCCAGGGGGCTGGAGATGAAAAACTGTTTTTT	CASSQGAGDEKLFF
13	few	.	TRBV4-3	TRBJ1-1	TGCGCCAGCAGCCAGTTCAGGGGCACTGAAGCTTTCTTT	CASSQFRGTEAFF
16	few	TRBD1	TRBV7-6	TRBJ2-3	TGTGCCAGCAGCATTTCCACAGGGGCCCGCACAGATACGCAGTATTTT	CASSISTGARTDTQYF
13	.	.	TRBV7-6	TRBJ2-3	TGTGCCAGCAGCCTCCTTAGCACAGATACGCAGTATTTT	CASSLLSTDTQYF
14	.	.	TRBV19	TRBJ2-2	TGTGCCAGTAGTCCACAGGGCCCCACCGGGGAGCTGTTTTTT	CASSPQGPTGELFF
16	many	TRBD1	TRBV15	TRBJ2-1	TGTGCCACCAGCAGGACAGGGAGCAGCTCCTACAATGAGCAGTTCTTC	CATSRTGSSSYNEQFF
16	few	TRBD2	TRBV5-1	TRBJ2-3	TGCGCCAGCAGCTTGCCACTAGCGGGTGGGACAGATACGCAGTATTTT	CASSLPLAGGTDTQYF
14	.	TRBD1	TRBV3-1	TRBJ2-3	TGTGCCAGCAGCCCGGGACAGCTCAGGGATACGCAGTATTTT	CASSPGQLRDTQYF
13	many	.	TRBV27	TRBJ2-3	TGTGCCAGCAGTTTACGGGGCCGATATACGCAGTATTTT	CASSLRGRYTQYF
12	many	.	TRBV6-6	TRBJ2-7	TGTGCCAGCAGTTCTCATCTAGGCGAGCAGTACTTC	CASSSHLGEQYF
12	many	.	TRBV5-5	TRBJ2-7	TGTGCCAGCAGTCCAACCTCCTACGAGCAGTACTTC	CASSPTSYEQYF
14	many	.	TRBV28	TRBJ1-5	TGTGCCAGCAGTTTTACCGGGGACAATCAGCCCCAGCATTTT	CASSFTGDNQPQHF
16	many	TRBD1	TRBV7-9	TRBJ2-5	TGTGCCAGCAGCTTCCGGGACAGGGGGCGCGAGGAGACCCAGTACTTC	CASSFRDRGREETQYF
15	.	.	TRBV20-1	TRBJ1-1	TGCAGTGCTAGGACCCTCATGGGCATGAACACTGAAGCTTTCTTT	CSARTLMGMNTEAFF
16	.	.	TRBV5-1	TRBJ2-3	TGCGCCAGCAGGTTGAGACTCCTTTCAAGCACAGATACGCAGTATTTT	CASRLRLLSSTDTQYF
16	.	.	TRBV20-1	TRBJ1-4	TGCAGTGCTCTATGGGCCGTGGACAGCCTTAATGAAAAACTGTTTTTT	CSALWAVDSLNEKLFF
14	.	.	TRBV4-3	TRBJ1-6	TGCGCCAGCAGCCAAGTTGCGAGAAATCCACCCCTCCACTTT	CASSQVARNPPLHF
14	many	.	TRBV6-5	TRBJ2-5	TGTGCCAGCAGTTACTTCGGGGAGCAAGAGACCCAGTACTTC	CASSYFGEQETQYF
13	few	TRBD2	TRBV6-2/TRBV6-3	TRBJ2-1	TGTGCCAGCAGTTACGGGGAGGGGATTGAGCAGTTCTTC	CASSYGEGIEQFF
14	many	.	TRBV5-1	TRBJ1-1	TGCGCCAGCAGCTTCACGACAGCTAGGACTGAAGCTTTCTTT	CASSFTTARTEAFF
16	few	TRBD2	TRBV2	TRBJ2-7	TGTGCCAGCGGGGAGGGAGGCCAGATTATCTCCTACGAGCAGTACTTC	CASGEGGQIISYEQYF
15	many	.	TRBV4-3	TRBJ1-1	TGCGCCAGCAGCCAGAGCAGGCGATTGAACACTGAAGCTTTCTTT	CASSQSRRLNTEAFF